This T cell receptor beta chain comes out of a study of T cells in tumors after PD-1 blockade. On the study more broadly: Patients had no prior checkpoint blockade, systemic immunosuppressants, or anti-cancer therapy within 4 weeks. During anti-PD-1 treatment, some patients continued daily vismodegib 150 mg. Mean per blood sample: 95,000 to 130,000 templates (24,679-257,772), some 36,000 unique clonotypes.

Study-wide findings and caveats: Roughly 40% of tumor TCR clonotypes were also found in blood.

V shed 5 bases and J shed 0 bases, with 14 bases lying between them. The CDR3 has 16 residues. CDR1 and CDR2 from the germline V gene are MNHNY and SVGAGI (reference sequence). The repertoire was sequenced with immunoSEQ multiplex PCR; TCRdb's copy has only in-frame clones and lacks some. The repertoire consists of 60,000 to 65,000 clones, with under 80% occurring once and the leading ten covering about 4.5%. Note on this clone: The antigen remains undetermined.

The gene calls are TRBV6-6 and TRBJ1-3; D gene unclear. The TCR was taken from a human donor with basal cell carcinoma. Sample: PBMCs, taken after anti-PD-1 treatment. The CDR3 region has the DNA TGTGCCAGCAGTCCCCGTGGGAGTCACTCTGGAAACACCATATATTTT. Translating gives CASSPRGSHSGNTIYF.